A selection of T cell receptor beta chains follows, all from one sample in a study of Ad26.COV2.S vaccination and SARS-CoV-2 variants. Sequencing used immunoSEQ multiplex PCR; TCRdb keeps in-frame clones, though not all of them. The table lists 200,000 to 250,000 clones, 88% of them singletons. The sample consisted of peripheral blood, taken in a trial of Ad26.COV2.S vaccine versus placebo. The receptors derive from a person between 18 and 65 years old who received the Ad26.COV2.S COVID-19 vaccine or a placebo. CDR3s leave out the opening cysteine and the closing phenylalanine or tryptophan. Each record gives: J gene, clone size, V gene, CDR3 protein. Size is omitted from some rows. Given values are once, few, many or a class for expanded clones.

TRBJ2-1 | - | TRBV5-4 | ASSLGQSNNEQF
TRBJ2-5 | - | TRBV4-1 | ASSQVGQRGYETQY
TRBJ1-6 | - | TRBV6-5 | ASNYQHRKLNSPLH
TRBJ1-1 | - | TRBV7-9 | ASSSQGGLMSTEAF
TRBJ2-5 | once | TRBV5-1 | ASSPDGGQETQY
TRBJ2-3 | - | TRBV29-1 | SVELGQDADTQY
TRBJ2-7 | - | TRBV28 | ASSYYEQY
TRBJ2-1 | - | TRBV7-6 | ASSSIAGAAHEQF
TRBJ2-3 | - | TRBV27 | ASSSTSIVADTQY
TRBJ1-1 | - | TRBV28 | ASSLSPPVGAEAF
TRBJ2-3 | - | TRBV18 | ASSPSVRARRDTDTQY
TRBJ2-2 | few | TRBV7-3 | ASSSTSGTQSGELF
TRBJ1-1 | - | TRBV6-2/TRBV6-3 | ASSYSLFLGAEAF
TRBJ2-2 | - | TRBV5-1 | ASSLVDRNTGELF
TRBJ2-7 | - | TRBV18 | ASSPTSVGEQY
TRBJ2-3 | - | TRBV19 | ASSMGQGAADTQY
TRBJ1-2 | - | TRBV11-2 | ASSLDSYGYT
TRBJ1-4 | once | TRBV19 | ASSPPRSRANEKLF
TRBJ2-2 | - | TRBV6-5 | ASSQLYTGELF
TRBJ1-4 | - | TRBV6-6 | ASRPRTGATNEKLF
TRBJ2-7 | - | TRBV18 | ASSPAQGYEQY
TRBJ2-3 | - | TRBV7-6 | ASSLDGLAGSSTDTQY
TRBJ2-7 | - | TRBV6-2/TRBV6-3 | ASSYPYEQY
TRBJ1-2 | - | TRBV11-2 | ASSLTSTGGVDGYT
TRBJ1-5 | - | TRBV24-1 | ATSDSRQGGNQPQH
TRBJ2-1 | - | TRBV6-2/TRBV6-3 | ASSYSRGKWDEQF
TRBJ2-3 | - | TRBV5-1 | ASSLEQASTDTQY
TRBJ1-5 | - | TRBV4-3 | ASSQEHQTGQPQH
TRBJ2-7 | - | TRBV11-2 | ASSLVGQALSYEQY
TRBJ1-1 | - | TRBV7-9 | ASSADGDTEAF
TRBJ2-1 | - | TRBV3-1/TRBV3-2 | ASSQGLAGGNEQF
TRBJ1-1 | - | TRBV10-3 | AISESHSTEAF
TRBJ2-1 | - | TRBV3-1/TRBV3-2 | ASSHHSGRGGLGLGNEQF
TRBJ2-1 | - | TRBV7-9 | ASSFGSGRHEQF
TRBJ2-5 | - | TRBV7-2 | ASSSWTGGGETQY
TRBJ2-3 | once | TRBV27 | ASSPGLAGFDTQY
TRBJ2-7 | - | TRBV2 | ASRQGASGYEQY
TRBJ1-2 | - | TRBV4-3 | ASSLLGGTGGAGKGFNYGYT
TRBJ2-5 | - | TRBV9 | ASSPWTGGETQY
TRBJ1-1 | few | TRBV28 | ASRFSGTGNTEAF
TRBJ1-2 | once | TRBV18 | ASSPRRDRDGYT
TRBJ2-7 | few | TRBV6-5 | ASSPGQGREQY
TRBJ1-1 | - | TRBV11-2 | ASSSRNTHTEAF
TRBJ1-4 | - | TRBV27 | ASSLGFQGVGKLF
TRBJ1-1 | once | TRBV7-9 | ASSWRPNTEAF
TRBJ1-2 | few | TRBV5-1 | ASSLGGQSNYGYT
TRBJ2-3 | - | TRBV7-2 | ASSFGLSSTDTQY
TRBJ2-1 | - | TRBV19 | ATRTGGEQF
TRBJ2-7 | - | TRBV6-5 | ASRRDSPSREQY
TRBJ2-2 | - | TRBV6-2/TRBV6-3 | ASSYMGQSPNTGELF